A single sample is the source of the 29 T cell receptor beta chains below, sequenced in a study of blood T cell repertoires in COVID-19. Produced via immunoSEQ multiplex PCR; TCRdb's table is partial and in-frame only. The table has 150,000 to 200,000 clones, about four fifths seen once; the top ten hold approximately 10%. Sequenced material: peripheral blood. The receptor set was obtained from a woman in her thirties or forties with COVID-19, enrolled during active disease.

The chain has TRBV5-4 and TRBJ1-2; D is unclear. The germline V gene encodes CDR1 SGHNT and CDR2 YYREEE (reference sequence). There are 15 residues in the CDR3. V lost 0 bases to trimming and J lost 2 bases, with 11 bases between them. The CDR3: CASSLGLRGNYGYTF. DNA of the CDR3: TGTGCCAGCAGCTTGGGTCTCCGGGGAAACTATGGCTACACCTTC.

The chain carries TRBV11-3 and TRBJ2-2, with 7 bases fitting TRBD2. CDR1 is SGHNT and CDR2 is YENEEA in the germline V gene. The junction had 7 bases not matched to a gene; V was cut back by 5 bases and J by 1 base. CDR3 length: 16 residues. CDR3 coding DNA: TGTGCCAGCAGCCCCCTGGGCGGGGGGAACACCGGGGAGCTGTTTTTT. The encoded protein is CASSPLGGGNTGELFF.

The V call is TRBV27, the J call TRBJ2-2; 8 bases map to TRBD1. V shed 3 bases, J shed 1 base, and the junction held 7 bases outside the gene matches. Per the germline V gene, CDR1 is MNHEY and CDR2 is SMNVEV (reference sequence). This CDR3 region has 17 residues. The CDR3 spells CASSFLPGQENTGELFF. The CDR3 DNA reads as TGTGCCAGCAGTTTTCTCCCGGGACAGGAGAACACCGGGGAGCTGTTTTTT.

The chain uses TRBV28 and TRBJ2-5; 7 bases fit TRBD2. The CDR3 spans 11 residues. The junction had 7 bases not matched to a gene; V was cut back by 6 bases and J by 12 bases. Germline V lookup: CDR1 MDHEN, CDR2 SYDVKM. CDR3 bases: TGTGCCAGCAGCTCCGGGACTACCAAGTACTTC. The encoded protein is CASSSGTTKYF.

The chain joins TRBV19 to TRBJ1-1; possible D gene TRBD1, 5 bases. Germline CDR1 LNHDA, CDR2 SQIVND (reference sequence). The CDR3 contains 14 residues. Trimming pared 9 bases from V and 1 base from J, leaving 15 bases between. In DNA, the CDR3 is TGTGCCAGCAAACCCCAGGGCCCGAACACTGAAGCTTTCTTT. It is translated as CASKPQGPNTEAFF. Based on the CDR3 plus reference TRBV19 and TRBJ1-1, the full variable domain is DGGITQSPKYLFRKEGQNVTLSCEQNLNHDAMYWYRQDPGQGLRLIYYSQIVNDFQKGDIAEGYSVSREKKESFPLTVTSAQKNPTAFYLCASKPQGPNTEAFFGQGTRLTVV.

The V and J genes are TRBV19 and TRBJ1-1, with TRBD1 matching over 12 bases. The germline gives CDR1 LNHDA, CDR2 SQIVND (reference sequence). This CDR3 has 15 amino acids. V lost 11 bases and J lost 5; bases outside the gene matches: 12. As DNA, the CDR3 is TGTGCCCGGGGTCGGGACAGGGGGCCGAGGACTGAAGCTTTCTTT. Its translation is CARGRDRGPRTEAFF.

This chain connects TRBV7-9 to TRBJ1-5; D is undetermined. This CDR3 is built from 14 residues. The V end was cut by 5 bases, the J end by 7 bases, with 15 bases between. The germline V gene encodes CDR1 SEHNR and CDR2 FQNEAQ (reference sequence). The CDR3 DNA follows: TGTGCCAGCAGCCACGCGGGGAAGGGCCAGCCCCAGCATTTT. It codes for CASSHAGKGQPQHF.

The table lists this clone with a few counts. The rearrangement links TRBV5-6 to TRBJ2-3; the match to TRBD1 covers 10 bases. V lost 3 bases to trimming and J lost 14 bases; unmatched junction nucleotides: 12. CDR1 is SGHDT and CDR2 is YYEEEE in the germline V gene. The CDR3 spans 14 residues. The CDR3 spells CASSSRDRGPKAYF. For the CDR3, the DNA is TGTGCCAGCAGCTCCCGGGACAGGGGCCCCAAAGCGTATTTT.

CDR3: CASGFSTGAATEAFF. CDR3 bases: TGTGCTAGTGGTTTTTCGACAGGGGCGGCCACTGAAGCTTTCTTT. This chain joins TRBV12-5 and TRBJ1-1; 8 bases match TRBD1. The germline V gene has CDR1 LGHNT and CDR2 FRNRAP. This CDR3 comprises 15 residues. V dropped 3 bases and J dropped 4; count of bases not matched to a gene: 7.

This chain joins TRBV2 and TRBJ2-5, with D possibly matching TRBD1 (6 bases). The V and J ends lost 6 bases and 4 bases respectively, with 18 bases between them. CDR3 length: 15 amino acids. The germline V gene encodes CDR1 SNHLY and CDR2 FYNNEI. As DNA, the CDR3 is TGTGCCAGCAGCGGACCGCAGGGGTCGGGAGAGACCCAGTACTTC. It yields the protein CASSGPQGSGETQYF.

Here the CDR3 DNA reads TGTGCCAGCAGGGGAGCCATGTACGAGCAGTACTTC. It codes for CASRGAMYEQYF. The J gene is TRBJ2-7, the V gene TRBV27; maybe TRBD2 (5 bases). The CDR3 totals 12 residues. In germline, CDR1 is MNHEY, CDR2 SMNVEV (reference sequence). Trimming cost V 6 bases and J 4 bases, with 10 bases left between them.

V usage is TRBV28 and J usage is TRBJ2-3; possibly TRBD2 for D (6 bases). The CDR3 is 14 amino acids. Germline CDR1 is MDHEN and CDR2 is SYDVKM. With 5 bases removed from V and 8 bases from J, the gap between germline ends came to 17 bases. Here the CDR3 reads CASSTESGYGTQYF. CDR3 coding DNA: TGTGCCAGCAGTACCGAGAGCGGGTACGGTACGCAGTATTTT.

The CDR3 nucleotides are TGTGCCAGCAGCAGGGTCGCCGAATCGGAAGCTTTCTTT. Its protein product is CASSRVAESEAFF. V usage is TRBV6-5 and J usage is TRBJ1-1, with a weak D call TRBD1 (5 bases). The CDR3 is made up of 13 amino acids. Germline loops: CDR1 MNHEY, CDR2 SVGAGI. The V end was cut by 6 bases, the J end by 8 bases, with 16 bases between.

This rearrangement joins TRBV6-5 to TRBJ1-1, with D maybe TRBD1 (6 bases). Germline V gene lookup returns CDR1 MNHEY and CDR2 SVGAGI. This CDR3 contains 13 residues. Trimming removed 6 bases at V and 6 bases at J, with 14 bases between. CDR3 DNA sequence: TGTGCCAGCAGCTCAACAGGGCTTTCTGAAGCTTTCTTT. It translates to CASSSTGLSEAFF.

The chain has TRBV9 and TRBJ2-7; 9 bases are a match to TRBD1. CDR1 is SGDLS, CDR2 YYNGEE, per germline. V lost 1 base, J lost 2 bases, and 10 bases stayed unmatched. This CDR3 has 17 residues. CDR3 amino acids: CASSVSGQGDSAYEQYF. The CDR3 DNA reads TGTGCCAGCAGCGTATCGGGACAGGGCGATAGTGCCTACGAGCAGTACTTC.

V is TRBV29-1 and J is TRBJ2-6; D gene unclear. CDR1 is SQVTM and CDR2 is ANQGSEA in the germline V gene. Trimming stripped 4 bases from V and 4 bases from J, with 5 bases between. The CDR3 is 12 amino acids. CDR3 bases: TGCAGCGTTGCTTTCGGGGCCAACGTCCTGACTTTC. It codes for CSVAFGANVLTF.

V gene TRBV6-5 combines with J gene TRBJ2-1; 7 positions match TRBD2. The CDR3 sequence is 16 residues long. The germline V gene encodes CDR1 MNHEY and CDR2 SVGAGI. Losses at the gene ends were 0 bases for V and 5 bases for J; bases not matched to a gene: 7. CDR3 sequence reads: CASSYSRGEEDNEQFF. Written as DNA, the CDR3 is TGTGCCAGCAGTTACTCTCGGGGGGAGGAAGACAATGAGCAGTTCTTC.

The CDR3 DNA sequence: TGTGCCAGCAGCTTAGCCATGCAAGAGACCCAGTACTTC. This encodes CASSLAMQETQYF. This sequence joins TRBV7-9 and TRBJ2-5; D call uncertain. Deletions cut 0 bases from V and 2 bases from J, with 4 bases between. This CDR3 has 13 residues. Germline V lookup: CDR1 SEHNR, CDR2 FQNEAQ (reference sequence).

On this clone itself: A read error may explain this, as a much larger clone is one base away. J is TRBJ1-6 and V is TRBV5-6; D is unresolved. With 0 bases removed from V and 7 bases from J, the gap between germline ends came to 11 bases. The CDR3 loop spans 15 amino acids. Germline V gene lookup returns CDR1 SGHDT and CDR2 YYEEEE. The CDR3 DNA reads TGTGCCAGCAGCTTGGGAGGGTCCGTCAATTCACCCCTCCACTTT. It yields the protein CASSLGGSVNSPLHF. The variable domain in full, completed from reference TRBV5-6 and TRBJ1-6, reads DAGVTQSPTHLIKTRGQQVTLRCSPKSGHDTVSWYQQALGQGPQFIFQYYEEEERQRGNFPDRFSGHQFPNYSSELNVNALLLGDSALYLCASSLGGSVNSPLHFGNGTRLTVT.

The chain links TRBV6-1 to TRBJ2-1; possible D gene TRBD2, 5 bases. Germline V gene data show CDR1 as MNHNS and CDR2 as SASEGT. The CDR3 extends over 15 amino acids. Trimming removed 0 bases at V and 5 bases at J, with 11 bases between. This CDR3 is CASSEAGGQNNEQFF. DNA for the CDR3: TGTGCCAGCAGTGAAGCCGGCGGGCAGAACAATGAGCAGTTCTTC.

The CDR3 DNA follows: TGTGCTAGTGGTTTGGGGACAGGCCAAGTTTCGGCCCAGTACTTC. Protein product: CASGLGTGQVSAQYF. The chain couples TRBV12-5 to TRBJ2-5; 7 nucleotides agree with TRBD1. After removal of 1 base from V and 9 bases from J, the junction contained 11 bases not matched to a gene. Germline CDR1 reads LGHNT; CDR2 reads FRNRAP. The CDR3 is 15 residues long.

V usage is TRBV5-1 and J usage is TRBJ2-7; TRBD2 aligns across 10 bases. Looked up from germline, CDR1 is SGHRS and CDR2 is YFSETQ. The CDR3 is 17 residues long. Unmatched junction bases numbered 18, after V lost 3 bases and J lost 9 bases. The CDR3 protein is CASSSTLSSGGPRVQYF. As DNA, the CDR3 is TGCGCCAGCAGCTCCACTTTGTCTAGCGGGGGACCGCGGGTGCAGTACTTC.

This chain connects TRBV7-8 to TRBJ2-5; no clear D gene. Germline loops: CDR1 SGHVS, CDR2 FQNEAQ. The CDR3 covers 11 residues. Between the trimmed V and J ends, which lost 5 bases and 6 bases, there was a span of 7 bases. The CDR3 sequence: CASSLTKTQYF. The CDR3 nucleotides read TGTGCCAGCAGCCTCACTAAGACCCAGTACTTC.

The V call is TRBV12-3 or TRBV12-4, the J call TRBJ2-2; D uncertain. The ends were cut back, 6 bases at V and 5 bases at J, with 4 bases in the middle. This CDR3 spans 11 amino acids. The CDR3 here is CASRATGELFF. Written as DNA, the CDR3 is TGTGCCAGCAGAGCAACCGGGGAGCTGTTTTTT.

V and J are TRBV7-9 and TRBJ2-5; unclear D gene. This CDR3 is built from 15 residues. Looked up from germline, CDR1 is SEHNR and CDR2 is FQNEAQ (reference sequence). Trimming cost V 5 bases and J 1 base, with 14 bases left between them. The CDR3 sequence: CASSKRQNPQETQYF. The CDR3 DNA reads as TGTGCCAGCAGCAAAAGACAAAACCCCCAAGAGACCCAGTACTTC.

The rearrangement joins TRBV27 to TRBJ1-2; TRBD1 is a possible D gene (5 bases). Germline CDR1 MNHEY, CDR2 SMNVEV (reference sequence). The V end was cut by 4 bases, the J end by 6 bases, with 15 bases between. The CDR3 has 14 amino acids. The CDR3 loop reads CASSYTGTGHGYTF. CDR3 bases: TGTGCCAGCAGTTATACAGGAACAGGTCATGGCTACACCTTC.

V gene TRBV11-2 combines with J gene TRBJ2-1; 8 nucleotides match TRBD2. The V gene end was trimmed by 7 bases and the J gene end by 0 bases; junction bases not matched to a gene: 11. Germline V gives CDR1 SGHAT, CDR2 FQNNGV. The CDR3 contains 17 residues. The CDR3 reads CASTRGGTRLSYNEQFF. Written as DNA, the CDR3 is TGTGCCAGCACTAGAGGAGGGACTAGGCTCTCCTACAATGAGCAGTTCTTC.

V and J are TRBV5-1 and TRBJ2-1; D is ambiguous. This CDR3 spans 16 amino acids. CDR1 SGHRS and CDR2 YFSETQ come from the germline V gene. V gave up 1 base and J gave up 0 bases, with 11 bases separating them. CDR3 in DNA: TGCGCCAGCAGCTTGAGTTACACCAGCTCCTACAATGAGCAGTTCTTC. Amino acid sequence: CASSLSYTSSYNEQFF.

The V and J genes are TRBV20-1 and TRBJ2-3; no definite D call. V dropped 5 bases and J dropped 4 bases, with 7 bases sitting between them. The CDR3 runs to 11 residues. Per germline, CDR1 DFQATT and CDR2 SNEGSKA (reference sequence). The CDR3, as DNA: TGCAGTGCTCCCATTCCAGATACGCAGTATTTT. Protein sequence: CSAPIPDTQYF.